This is a list of T cell receptor beta chains from one sample in a study of blood T cell repertoires in COVID-19. Here immunoSEQ multiplex PCR was the method, and the copy in TCRdb shows in-frame clones only, minus some. The sample holds under 350,000 clones, 85% seen once. Input material: peripheral blood. The receptors come from a human donor in a cohort sampled during active COVID-19. CDR3s include the opening cysteine and the closing phenylalanine or tryptophan.

v_gene,j_gene,CDR3aa
TRBV14,TRBJ2-7,CASSPGSRDRGFGDEQYF
TRBV19,TRBJ1-2,CASSIAGQTRGYTF
TRBV6-2/TRBV6-3,TRBJ1-1,CASSPGRSTEAFF
TRBV5-4,TRBJ1-1,CASSTGQGMGRDTEAFF
TRBV18,TRBJ1-2,CASSANRDGNYGYTF
TRBV9,TRBJ1-6,CASSGRTGGTSPLHF
TRBV14,TRBJ2-2,CASSQARATGELFF
TRBV5-6,TRBJ2-7,CASSAPGSYEQYF
TRBV7-6,TRBJ2-1,CASSFNTGSYNEQFF
TRBV29-1,TRBJ1-5,CSAGTGDQPQHF
TRBV25-1,TRBJ2-1,CASSPAPGNNEQFF
TRBV12-5,TRBJ1-1,CASGLVLFVRGNTEAFF
TRBV5-1,TRBJ2-1,CASSSPGQGDEQFF
TRBV9,TRBJ1-2,CASSETGGPAYGYTF
TRBV6-5,TRBJ1-1,CASSTGQGAFKAFF
TRBV10-3,TRBJ2-5,CAIKERGNSQETQYF
TRBV28,TRBJ1-1,CASSPPTDRGGTEAFF
TRBV30,TRBJ1-1,CAWSVGPGQEAFF
TRBV3-1/TRBV3-2,TRBJ2-1,CASSPDSYNEQFF
TRBV30,TRBJ2-1,CASLAGANFEQFF
TRBV30,TRBJ2-7,CAWSRDRAGEQYF
TRBV30,TRBJ1-2,CAGFGPPYGYTF
TRBV9,TRBJ1-1,CASSVGAGGNTEAFF
TRBV5-4,TRBJ2-7,CASSFTSGAYEQYF
TRBV7-3,TRBJ1-3,CASSLQGAGNTIYF
TRBV5-1,TRBJ2-7,CASSRTPFEQYF
TRBV4-2,TRBJ2-3,CASSQALRESTDTQYF
TRBV27,TRBJ2-7,CASHDTYEQYF
TRBV6-4,TRBJ1-2,CASSQTGTGYNGYTF
TRBV6-5,TRBJ2-1,CASIGTRAGEQFF
TRBV3-1/TRBV3-2,TRBJ2-3,CASSPSGAADTQYF
TRBV9,TRBJ2-1,CASSARGGAAYNEQFF
TRBV2,TRBJ2-7,CATARDTISEQYF
TRBV3-1/TRBV3-2,TRBJ2-5,CASRKGGQYQETQYF
TRBV5-1,TRBJ1-6,CASSRDRVSPLHF
TRBV25-1,TRBJ2-5,CASSDPPRTGGEETQYF
TRBV19,TRBJ2-2,CASSIVTGSTGELFF
TRBV10-3,TRBJ2-6,CAATRGQGANVLTF
TRBV4-1,TRBJ1-1,CASSQLLTGATEAFF
TRBV7-6,TRBJ2-1,CASSGTRDRRNEQFF
TRBV6-5,TRBJ1-1,CASSPGQETNTEAFF
TRBV18,TRBJ1-1,CASSPSTGGTEAFF
TRBV14,TRBJ1-1,CASSQGGQSFF
TRBV28,TRBJ1-2,CASTTGTYGYTF
TRBV9,TRBJ2-5,CASSVHGFQETQYF